Reported below is one T cell receptor beta chain. It lacks a known antigen. Base-call qualities are not available, and no considerably larger clone is one nucleotide away. This entry comes from a study of blood T cell repertoires in COVID-19 (dated by TCRdb to the early 2020s). In the study overall: Samples covering the acute and convalescent phases of COVID-19 were provided by collaborators in the United States, Italy and Spain. The prospective study material was composed of cDNA or gDNA derived from T cells, B-cell-depleted T cells, or PBMCs. Subjects who had been exposed to COVID-19, were actively infected with it, or had recovered from it provided the deeply sampled blood TCRbeta repertoires that made up the dataset. The repertoires were made available in a free public database intended to serve as a resource for research on the immune response to SARS-CoV-2. Samples were obtained from the ongoing ImmuneRACE study (first 160 participants) and from roughly 1,300 subjects provided by 6 global collaborators. Nearly every sample came with metadata listing a de-identified subject ID, COVID-19 status, age in years and sex. Where available, HLA class I and class II types were obtained from metadata supplied by the sample provider rather than from assay-based typing.

Points the paper makes about the study in general: Clinical and demographic metadata were provided uncurated, with the amount varying by source and participant.

Participants in the prospective study were enrolled through a virtual design, were aged roughly 18 to 90 years, and lived in 24 United States geographic areas. In the prospective study, participants were assigned to cohorts based on the clinical history participants reported in a screening survey and a study questionnaire. In the prospective study, mobile phlebotomists collected whole blood, serum and a nasopharyngeal or oropharyngeal swab from each participant. Participants in the prospective study had the option to provide additional blood draws and questionnaires over an approximately 2-month period. Before DNA extraction, blood samples from the prospective study were shipped at room temperature or frozen. Measured from the cysteine to the phenylalanine, the CDR3 is 15 residues long. Here the CDR3 DNA is all that survives: 45 bases in frame from base 1. V is pared back by 0 bases and J by 5 bases, with 9 bases lying between the germline termini. As encoded in the germline V gene, CDR1 is SGHDT while CDR2 is YYEEEE.

TCRbeta CDR3 regions were amplified from genomic DNA using the immunoSEQ Assay, a bias-controlled multiplex PCR. As for how the authors treated the data: Within the assay, amplification of reference gene primers was used to estimate how many nucleated cells each sample contained. To quantify the absolute abundance of each unique TCRbeta CDR3 rearrangement, sequence reads were collapsed and filtered. Productive Simpson clonality was computed per sample as the square root of Simpson's diversity index over productive rearrangements. TCRdb mirrors the immuneACCESS table, restricted to in-frame sequences. Some clones are absent from its copies; in checked studies, under half trace to an unresolved V gene, and the reason for the others is unknown. The DNA was the basis for D and trimming; V, J and clone size are from that table. The table for this sample lists around 250,000 clones; around 89% of them were counted only once. The top ten hold 0.95% to 1.5% of the sample.

The clonotype originates from a woman between 35 and 50 years old with acute COVID-19. The chain links TRBV5-6 with TRBJ1-6; tentative D gene TRBD1, with 5 bases matching. What was sequenced was PBMCs or T cells enriched from blood (not recorded which). Read as DNA, the sequence is TGTGCCAGCAGCTTGGGACAGCTTAATAATTCACCCCTCCACTTT. This gives the protein CASSLGQLNNSPLHF.